These T cell receptor beta chains were read from a single sample in a study of beta chain features in type 1 diabetes. TCRdb's table, derived via immunoSEQ multiplex PCR, lists solely in-frame clones and lacks some. The sample yields around 130,000 clones, 7% to 10% seen once. Sequenced material: central memory CD4+ T cells from blood. These receptor sequences come from a man aged 25 to 45 with type 1 diabetes. CDR3s include the opening cysteine and the closing phenylalanine or tryptophan. A D gene is named only where the DNA matches it firmly. The size entry is marked missing in some rows and otherwise reads once, few, many or a size class.

j_call | v_call | d_call | clone_size | cdr3_aa | cdr3_nt
TRBJ2-3 | TRBV9 | - | few | CASSFGEDTQYF | TGTGCCAGCAGCTTCGGGGAAGATACGCAGTATTTT
TRBJ1-2 | TRBV19 | - | once | CATKRQYGYTF | TGTGCCACAAAGCGACAGTATGGCTACACCTTC
TRBJ2-7 | TRBV7-2 | - | - | CASSRQAGYEQYF | TGTGCCAGCAGCCGACAGGCGGGTTACGAGCAGTACTTC
TRBJ1-6 | TRBV28 | - | - | CASRGTSLNSPLHF | TGTGCCAGCAGGGGGACATCCCTTAATTCACCCCTCCACTTT
TRBJ2-5 | TRBV9 | - | many | CASSSGGETQYF | TGTGCCAGCAGCTCGGGGGGCGAGACCCAGTACTTC
TRBJ1-1 | TRBV21-1 | - | few | CASSNAFNREEQNTEAFF | TGTGCCAGCAGCAACGCCTTTAACAGAGAAGAACAGAACACTGAAGCTTTCTTT
TRBJ1-5 | TRBV30 | - | few | CAWSPTDNQPQHF | TGTGCCTGGAGTCCTACAGATAATCAGCCCCAGCATTTT
TRBJ1-6 | TRBV18 | - | few | CASSPRDKYSPLHF | TGTGCCAGCTCACCCCGGGACAAGTATTCACCCCTCCACTTT
TRBJ2-5 | TRBV11-1 | TRBD2 | - | CASSFNARTSGAETQYF | TGTGCCAGCAGCTTCAACGCGAGGACTAGCGGGGCAGAGACCCAGTACTTC
TRBJ2-2 | TRBV9 | TRBD1 | few | CASSVSTGSNTGELFF | TGTGCCAGCAGCGTCTCGACAGGGAGTAACACCGGGGAGCTGTTTTTT
TRBJ1-5 | TRBV28 | - | - | CASSPPNQPQHF | TGTGCCAGCAGTCCCCCGAATCAGCCCCAGCATTTT
TRBJ2-7 | TRBV5-1 | - | - | CASSTPGHTYEQYF | TGCGCCAGCAGCACCCCGGGACACACCTACGAGCAGTACTTC
TRBJ1-1 | TRBV4-2 | - | few | CASSQAGPGAEAFF | TGTGCCAGCAGCCAGGCCGGGCCGGGAGCTGAAGCTTTCTTT
TRBJ2-1 | TRBV19 | - | - | CASSGRTTAYNEQFF | TGTGCCAGTAGTGGACGGACTACCGCCTACAATGAGCAGTTCTTC
TRBJ2-7 | TRBV7-2 | - | - | CASSFGRGGSYEQYF | TGTGCCAGCAGCTTTGGGAGGGGGGGATCCTACGAGCAGTACTTC
TRBJ2-1 | TRBV4-2 | - | - | CASSQVASASSYNEQFF | TGTGCCAGCAGCCAAGTGGCTAGCGCTAGCTCCTACAATGAGCAGTTCTTC
TRBJ1-5 | TRBV30 | TRBD1 | few | CAWSDTGGSQPQHF | TGTGCCTGGAGTGATACAGGGGGCAGTCAGCCCCAGCATTTT
TRBJ1-5 | TRBV15 | TRBD1 | - | CATSPRTGDGQPQHF | TGTGCCACCAGCCCTCGGACAGGGGATGGGCAGCCCCAGCATTTT
TRBJ2-5 | TRBV2 | - | few | CASSERGGETQYF | TGTGCCAGCAGTGAAAGAGGCGGAGAGACCCAGTACTTC
TRBJ1-1 | TRBV7-9 | - | few | CASRSVSGTSNTEAFF | TGTGCCAGCAGGTCTGTATCCGGGACTTCGAACACTGAAGCTTTCTTT
TRBJ1-1 | TRBV6-5 | - | few | CASAGGDYTEAFF | TGTGCCAGCGCGGGGGGCGATTACACTGAAGCTTTCTTT
TRBJ2-1 | TRBV7-3 | TRBD2 | - | CASSSGGQPYNEQFF | TGTGCCAGCTCTAGCGGGGGACAACCCTACAATGAGCAGTTCTTC
TRBJ1-6 | TRBV30 | - | few | CAWSLEGSYNSPLHF | TGTGCCTGGAGCCTTGAGGGCTCCTATAATTCACCCCTCCACTTT
TRBJ1-6 | TRBV14 | - | few | CASSQEDYSPLHF | TGTGCCAGCAGCCAAGAAGACTATTCACCCCTCCACTTT
TRBJ2-7 | TRBV7-3 | TRBD2 | few | CASSPRAAGGYEQYF | TGTGCCAGCAGCCCCCGGGCAGCGGGGGGTTACGAGCAGTACTTC
TRBJ2-7 | TRBV5-1 | TRBD1 | few | CASSTGQGGLLYEQYF | TGCGCCAGCAGCACAGGACAGGGGGGACTTCTGTACGAGCAGTACTTC
TRBJ1-1 | TRBV7-6 | - | few | CASTRGGEAEAFF | TGTGCCAGCACCCGGGGAGGGGAGGCTGAAGCTTTCTTT
TRBJ2-5 | TRBV5-1 | - | - | CASSSGGQETQYF | TGCGCCAGCAGCTCCGGGGGTCAAGAGACCCAGTACTTC
TRBJ2-1 | TRBV9 | TRBD1 | few | CASSVVGTGVDEQFF | TGTGCCAGCAGCGTAGTCGGGACAGGGGTCGATGAGCAGTTCTTC
TRBJ1-2 | TRBV29-1 | TRBD1 | few | CSAARGQGDGYTF | TGCAGCGCCGCCCGTGGACAGGGGGATGGCTACACCTTC
TRBJ1-2 | TRBV6-5 | - | - | CASSSVNYGYTF | TGTGCCAGCAGTTCCGTTAACTATGGCTACACCTTC
TRBJ2-1 | TRBV7-9 | TRBD1 | - | CASSLWGQGYNEQFF | TGTGCCAGCAGCTTATGGGGACAGGGGTACAATGAGCAGTTCTTC
TRBJ1-2 | TRBV5-4 | - | few | CASSLAEGSYGYTF | TGTGCCAGCAGCTTGGCGGAGGGATCCTATGGCTACACCTTC
TRBJ2-7 | TRBV6-1 | TRBD2 | - | CASSLSGTSQQYF | TGTGCCAGCAGCCTTTCCGGGACTAGCCAGCAGTACTTC
TRBJ1-6 | TRBV7-9 | - | - | CASGREESTPNSPLHF | TGTGCCAGCGGCAGGGAAGAATCAACCCCGAATTCACCCCTCCACTTT
TRBJ2-3 | TRBV9 | - | - | CASSVGGGRPDTQYF | TGTGCCAGCAGCGTAGGGGGGGGCCGTCCAGATACGCAGTATTTT
TRBJ1-2 | TRBV19 | - | - | CASSMTDSTNYGYTF | TGTGCCAGTAGCATGACAGATAGCACTAACTATGGCTACACCTTC
TRBJ2-6 | TRBV18 | - | few | CASSPGQSGANVLTF | TGTGCCAGCTCACCAGGCCAATCTGGGGCCAACGTCCTGACTTTC
TRBJ2-7 | TRBV7-8 | - | few | CASSLMGGPYEQYF | TGTGCCAGCAGCTTAATGGGGGGGCCCTACGAGCAGTACTTC
TRBJ2-7 | TRBV5-6 | TRBD1 | - | CASSQGAYEQYF | TGTGCCAGCAGTCAGGGGGCCTACGAGCAGTACTTC